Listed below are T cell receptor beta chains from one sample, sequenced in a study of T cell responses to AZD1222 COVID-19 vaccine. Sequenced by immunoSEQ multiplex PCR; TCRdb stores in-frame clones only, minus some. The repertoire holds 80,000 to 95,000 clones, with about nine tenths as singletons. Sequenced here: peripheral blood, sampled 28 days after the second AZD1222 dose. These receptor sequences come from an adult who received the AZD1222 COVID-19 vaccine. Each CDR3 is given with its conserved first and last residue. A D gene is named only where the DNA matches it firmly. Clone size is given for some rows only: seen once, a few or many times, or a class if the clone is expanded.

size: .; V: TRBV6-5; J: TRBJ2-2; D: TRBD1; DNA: TGTGCCAGCAACAGGGGGCGGAACACCGGGGAGCTGTTTTTT; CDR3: CASNRGRNTGELFF
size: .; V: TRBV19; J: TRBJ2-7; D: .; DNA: TGTGCCAGTAGGCCCACCAGCTCCTACGAGCAGTACTTC; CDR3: CASRPTSSYEQYF
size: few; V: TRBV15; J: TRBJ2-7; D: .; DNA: TGTGCCACCAGCCTTGGGCGATCCTACGAGCAGTACTTC; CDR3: CATSLGRSYEQYF
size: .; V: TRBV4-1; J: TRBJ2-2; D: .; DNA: TGCGCCAGCAGCCAAGGGACACTGGGCGCCGGGGAGCTGTTTTTT; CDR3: CASSQGTLGAGELFF
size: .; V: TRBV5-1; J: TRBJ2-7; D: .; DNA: TGCGCCAGCAGCTTGGAGCCAGGGTCCGTCTACGAGCAGTACTTC; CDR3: CASSLEPGSVYEQYF
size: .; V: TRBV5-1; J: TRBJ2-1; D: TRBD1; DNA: TGCGCCAGCAGGACAGGGACAGGGGTATACAATGAGCAGTTCTTC; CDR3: CASRTGTGVYNEQFF
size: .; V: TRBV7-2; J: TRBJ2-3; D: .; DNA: TGTGCCAGCAGGTCGGCTAGCACAGATACGCAGTATTTT; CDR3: CASRSASTDTQYF
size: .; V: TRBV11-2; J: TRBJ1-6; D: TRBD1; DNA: TGTGCCAGCAGCTTAGGACAGGGGCTAAGCTCCTATAATTCACCCCTCCACTTT; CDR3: CASSLGQGLSSYNSPLHF
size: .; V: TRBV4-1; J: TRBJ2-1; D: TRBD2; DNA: TGCGCCAGCACCCAACTAGCGGGGGACAATGAGCAGTTCTTC; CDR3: CASTQLAGDNEQFF
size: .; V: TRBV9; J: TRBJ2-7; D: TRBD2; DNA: TGTGCCAGCAGCCTCGGGACTAGCGGGGGGAGCTCCTACGAGCAGTACTTC; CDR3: CASSLGTSGGSSYEQYF